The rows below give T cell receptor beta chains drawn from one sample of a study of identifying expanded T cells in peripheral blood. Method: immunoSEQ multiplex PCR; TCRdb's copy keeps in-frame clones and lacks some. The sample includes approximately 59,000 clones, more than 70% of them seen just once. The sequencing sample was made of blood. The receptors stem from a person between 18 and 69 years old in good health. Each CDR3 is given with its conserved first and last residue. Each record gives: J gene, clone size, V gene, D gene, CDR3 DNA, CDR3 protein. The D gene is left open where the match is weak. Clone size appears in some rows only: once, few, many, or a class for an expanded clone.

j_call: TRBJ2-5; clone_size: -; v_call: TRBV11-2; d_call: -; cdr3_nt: TGTGCCAGCAGCTCGGGGGTGTTGGAGACCCAGTACTTC; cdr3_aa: CASSSGVLETQYF
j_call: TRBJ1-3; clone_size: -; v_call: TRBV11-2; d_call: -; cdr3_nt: TGTGCCAGCAGCTTCACAGGGCAGTTTGGAAACACCATATATTTT; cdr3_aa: CASSFTGQFGNTIYF
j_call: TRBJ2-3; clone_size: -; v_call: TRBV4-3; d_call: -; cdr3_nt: TGCGCCAGCAGCCAAGGTCCTAGTTCGGATACGCAGTATTTT; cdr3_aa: CASSQGPSSDTQYF
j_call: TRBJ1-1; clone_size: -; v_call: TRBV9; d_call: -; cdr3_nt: TGTGCCAGCAGCGGGGGTGTGAACACTGAAGCTTTCTTT; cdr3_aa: CASSGGVNTEAFF
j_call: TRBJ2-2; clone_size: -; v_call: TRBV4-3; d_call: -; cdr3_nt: TGCGCCAGCAGCCAAGAGTGGACAGGGCACAGGGGGGGGAACACCGGGGAGCTGTTTTTT; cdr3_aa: CASSQEWTGHRGGNTGELFF
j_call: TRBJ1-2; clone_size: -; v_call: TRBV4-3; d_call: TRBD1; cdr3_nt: TGCGCCAGCAGCCAAGATGCGACAGGGGGCAAGGCAATTGGCTACACCTTC; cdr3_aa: CASSQDATGGKAIGYTF
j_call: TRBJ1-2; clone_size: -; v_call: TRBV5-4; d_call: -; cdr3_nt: TGTGCCAGCAGCCTCCCGACGGGGGAGGATGGTGGCTACACCTTC; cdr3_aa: CASSLPTGEDGGYTF
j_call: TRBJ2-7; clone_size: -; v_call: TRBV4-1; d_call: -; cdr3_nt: TGCGCCAGCAGTGGGGGGAGCTCAGGGGCCTACGAGCAGTACTTC; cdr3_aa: CASSGGSSGAYEQYF
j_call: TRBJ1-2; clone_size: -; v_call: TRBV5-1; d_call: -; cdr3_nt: TGCGCCAGCAGCTTGGCCGGGGGGAATGGCTACACCTTC; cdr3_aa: CASSLAGGNGYTF
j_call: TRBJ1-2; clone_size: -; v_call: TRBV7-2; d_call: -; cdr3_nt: TGTGCCAGCAGCCCGGTTTCGGACAGAGACTATGGCTACACCTTC; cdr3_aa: CASSPVSDRDYGYTF
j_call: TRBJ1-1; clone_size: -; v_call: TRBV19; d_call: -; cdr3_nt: TGTGCCAGTAGTTTTAATGGCAGGAACACTGAAGCTTTCTTT; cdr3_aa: CASSFNGRNTEAFF
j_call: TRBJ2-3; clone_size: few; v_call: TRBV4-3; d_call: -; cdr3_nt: TGCGCCAGCAGCCAAAACAGCGAAAACACAGATACGCAGTATTTT; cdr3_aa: CASSQNSENTDTQYF
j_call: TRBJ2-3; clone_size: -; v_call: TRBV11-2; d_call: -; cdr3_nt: TGTGCCAGCAGCCTCATCGGACCGGGACGTCACACAGATACGCAGTATTTT; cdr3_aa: CASSLIGPGRHTDTQYF
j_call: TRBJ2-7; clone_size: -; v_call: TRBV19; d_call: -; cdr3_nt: TGTGCCAGTAGTATCCAAACAGGACTTTACGAGCAGTACTTC; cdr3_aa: CASSIQTGLYEQYF
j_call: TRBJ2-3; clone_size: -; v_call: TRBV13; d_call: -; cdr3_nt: TGTGCCAGCAGCTTAACAGTCGGGGGCACAGATACGCAGTATTTT; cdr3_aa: CASSLTVGGTDTQYF
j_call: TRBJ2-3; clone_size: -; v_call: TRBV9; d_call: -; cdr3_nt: TGTGCCAGCAGCCCCACCCCTACTTACACAGATACGCAGTATTTT; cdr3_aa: CASSPTPTYTDTQYF
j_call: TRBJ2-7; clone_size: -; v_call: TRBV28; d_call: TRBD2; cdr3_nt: TGTGCCAGCAGTGATATCCGGACTAGCGGGAGGGCCTCCATCTACGAGCAGTACTTC; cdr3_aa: CASSDIRTSGRASIYEQYF
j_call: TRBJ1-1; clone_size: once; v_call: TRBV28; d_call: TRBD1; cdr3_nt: TGTGCCAGCAGGGCGACAGGGGTGGTGGAAGCTTTCTTT; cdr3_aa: CASRATGVVEAFF
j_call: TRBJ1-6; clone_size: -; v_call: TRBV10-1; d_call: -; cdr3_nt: TGCGCCAGCAGTGATGGGGACGATTCACCCCTCCACTTT; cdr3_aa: CASSDGDDSPLHF
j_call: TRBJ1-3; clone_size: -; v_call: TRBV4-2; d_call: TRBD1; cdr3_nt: TGTGCCAGCAGCCAAGTTCAGGGGGCCTTCTCTGGAAACACCATATATTTT; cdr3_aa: CASSQVQGAFSGNTIYF
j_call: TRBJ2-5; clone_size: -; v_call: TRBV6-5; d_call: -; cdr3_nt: TGTGCCAGCAGTTACTCGTCGGGAGATGGAGAGACCCAGTACTTC; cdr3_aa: CASSYSSGDGETQYF
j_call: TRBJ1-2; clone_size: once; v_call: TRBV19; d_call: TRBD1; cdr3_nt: TGTGCCAGTAGTGGACAGGGGGGGGACTATGGCTACACCTTC; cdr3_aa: CASSGQGGDYGYTF